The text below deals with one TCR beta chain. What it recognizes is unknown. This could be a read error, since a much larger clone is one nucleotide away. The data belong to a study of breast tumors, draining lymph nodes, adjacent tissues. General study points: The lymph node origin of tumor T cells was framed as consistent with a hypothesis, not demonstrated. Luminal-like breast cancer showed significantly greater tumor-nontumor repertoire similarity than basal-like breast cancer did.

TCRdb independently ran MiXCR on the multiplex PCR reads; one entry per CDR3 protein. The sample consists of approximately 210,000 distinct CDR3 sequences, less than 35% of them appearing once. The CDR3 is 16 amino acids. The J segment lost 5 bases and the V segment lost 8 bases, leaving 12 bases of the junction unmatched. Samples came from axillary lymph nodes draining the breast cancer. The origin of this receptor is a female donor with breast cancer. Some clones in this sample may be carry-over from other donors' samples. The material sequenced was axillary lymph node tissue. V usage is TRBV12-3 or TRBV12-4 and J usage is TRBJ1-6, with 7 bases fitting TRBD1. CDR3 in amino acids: CASPPRRDRHNSPLHF. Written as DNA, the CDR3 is TGTGCCAGCCCACCAAGGAGGGACAGACATAATTCACCCCTCCACTTT.